This T cell receptor (beta chain) was sequenced for a study of blood T cells in healthy people across ages. Then a second PCR, running about 6 to 12 cycles, was carried out with a sample-barcoded 5' primer and a J-beta primer mix. Each CDR3 protein is one row after TCRdb ran MiXCR on the 5' RACE reads. Of about 1.4 million distinct CDR3 sequences in the sample, approximately 60% were seen once. Unmatched junction bases numbered 7, after V lost 2 bases and J lost 0 bases. CDR1 SGDLS and CDR2 YYNGEE come from the germline V gene. The CDR3 is 17 amino acids. Sequenced sample: blood. The sequence came from a young man in good health. This chain uses TRBV9 with TRBJ2-5; 10 nucleotides agree with TRBD2. The CDR3: CASSVSTSGVYQETQYF. CDR3 coding DNA: TGTGCCAGCAGCGTTTCAACTAGCGGGGTGTACCAAGAGACCCAGTACTTC.